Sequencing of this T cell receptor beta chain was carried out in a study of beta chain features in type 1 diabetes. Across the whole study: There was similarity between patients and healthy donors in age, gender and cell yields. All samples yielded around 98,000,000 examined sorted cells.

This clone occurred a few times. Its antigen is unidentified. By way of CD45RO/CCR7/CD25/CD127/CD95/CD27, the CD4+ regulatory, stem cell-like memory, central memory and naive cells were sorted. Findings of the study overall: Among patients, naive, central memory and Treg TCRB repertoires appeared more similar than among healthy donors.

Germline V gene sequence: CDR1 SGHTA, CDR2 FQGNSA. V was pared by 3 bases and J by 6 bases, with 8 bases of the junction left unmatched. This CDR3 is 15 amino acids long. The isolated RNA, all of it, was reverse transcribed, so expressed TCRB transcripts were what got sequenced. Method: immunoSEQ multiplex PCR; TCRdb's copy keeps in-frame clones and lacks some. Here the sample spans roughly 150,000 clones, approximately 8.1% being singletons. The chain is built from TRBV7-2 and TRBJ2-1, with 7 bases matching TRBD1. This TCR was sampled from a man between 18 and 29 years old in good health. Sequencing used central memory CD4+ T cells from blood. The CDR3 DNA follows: TGTGCCAGCAGCTTCCAGGGAGCAGGGGGCAATGAGCAGTTCTTC. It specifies CASSFQGAGGNEQFF. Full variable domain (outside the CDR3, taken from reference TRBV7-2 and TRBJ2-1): GAGVSQSPSNKVTEKGKDVELRCDPISGHTALYWYRQSLGQGLEFLIYFQGNSAPDKSGLPSDRFSAERTGGSVSTLTIQRTQQEDSAVYLCASSFQGAGGNEQFFGPGTRLTVL.